One sample yielded the 14 T cell receptor beta chains listed below, sequenced in a study of low-dose radiotherapy and immunotherapy resistance in tumors. Time point specified: before trial treatment. Alpha- and beta-chain coverage of first-strand cDNA came from TRAV- and TRBV-specific primers. PCR amplification of the TCRs was performed with Phusion for approximately 20 PCR cycles, and it relied on a constant-region primer together with a V-primer adapter. In TCRdb, the reads were re-called with MiXCR into one record per CDR3 protein. The sample lists about 82,000 distinct CDR3 sequences, under 20% occurring once. The source was PBMCs, collected before treatment. The source of these receptors is a male donor with prostate cancer.

This clonotype was counted between two and nine times. The chain has TRBV18 and TRBJ1-6; possibly TRBD1 for D (6 bases). Germline V lookup: CDR1 KGHSH, CDR2 LQKENI. With 6 bases removed from V and 10 bases from J, the gap between germline ends came to 19 bases. The length of the CDR3 is 15 residues. CDR3 in amino acids: CASSQVEAGGSPLHF. Written as DNA, the CDR3 is TGTGCCAGCTCCCAGGTGGAGGCGGGGGGCTCACCCCTCCACTTT.

This clonotype was seen many times. The V and J genes are TRBV18 and TRBJ2-2; weak D call: TRBD1 (6 bases). V was clipped by 3 bases and J by 2 bases, with 10 bases between them. The CDR3 totals 15 residues. In germline, CDR1 is KGHSH, CDR2 LQKENI. The CDR3 coding sequence is TGTGCCAGCTCACCGCAGGGGCAAAACACCGGGGAGCTGTTTTTT. This codes for CASSPQGQNTGELFF.

This clonotype has ten or more counts. The chain couples TRBV4-2 to TRBJ2-5; 9 bases fit TRBD2. Germline V CDR1 and CDR2: LGHNA, YNFKEQ. With 0 bases clipped from V and 1 base from J, the junction kept 6 bases outside the gene matches. The CDR3 has 17 amino acids. CDR3 residues: CASSQEASGGTQETQYF. In DNA, the CDR3 is TGTGCCAGCAGCCAAGAAGCCAGCGGGGGGACCCAAGAGACCCAGTACTTC.

The chain is built from TRBV28 and TRBJ2-1, with D tentatively TRBD1 (5 bases). Per the germline V gene, CDR1 is MDHEN and CDR2 is SYDVKM. The V end was cut by 3 bases, the J end by 10 bases, with 10 bases between. The CDR3 extends over 12 amino acids. Here the CDR3 DNA reads TGTGCCAGCAGTTTCAGGGTAAGGGAGCAGTTCTTC. This sequence encodes CASSFRVREQFF.

Turning to this clonotype: This likely reflects a read error, since a far larger clone is one base away. The gene calls are TRBV3-1 and TRBJ2-7; no definite D call. The V gene's germline CDR1 is LGHDT and CDR2 YNNKEL (reference sequence). The CDR3 runs to 13 residues. Here the CDR3 DNA reads TGTGCCAGCAGTTTCCGTGGTCTCTACGAGCAGCACTTC. It translates to CASSFRGLYEQHF.

CDR3 residues: CASSHLALGNNEQFF. The CDR3 DNA follows: TGTGCCAGCTCCCACCTAGCGCTCGGCAACAATGAGCAGTTCTTC. The chain uses TRBV6-2 or TRBV6-3 and TRBJ2-1; a possible D gene is TRBD2 (6 bases). The germline gives CDR1 MNHEY, CDR2 SVGEGT. V gave up 8 bases and J gave up 5 bases, with 19 bases separating them. The CDR3 contains 15 residues.

Concerning this clonotype itself: A much bigger clone sits one base away, suggesting this may be a read error. This sequence joins TRBV4-1 and TRBJ2-7; TRBD2 might be the D (6 bases). V was pared by 4 bases and J by 1 base, with 23 bases between. CDR1 is MGHRA, CDR2 YSYEKL, per germline. The CDR3 covers 18 residues. The CDR3 region has the DNA TGCGCCAGCAGCCGACTTCATGTAATCGGGGGAAGTTCCTACGAGCAGTACTTC. Residues: CASSRLHVIGGSSYEQYF.

In its sample, this clonotype was seen many times. This sequence joins TRBV7-3 and TRBJ2-3, with 9 positions matching TRBD1. Trimming removed 2 bases from V and 6 bases from J; junction bases left unmatched: 6. The germline V gene has CDR1 SGHTA and CDR2 FQGTGA. The CDR3 sequence is 15 residues long. In DNA, the CDR3 is TGTGCCAGCAGCTTAGGGACAGGGCTAAGGGATACGCAGTATTTT. It yields the protein CASSLGTGLRDTQYF.

At least ten counts were recorded for this clonotype. The J gene is TRBJ2-6, the V gene TRBV5-6, with a tentative D call TRBD1 (5 bases). This CDR3 contains 16 residues. The V and J ends lost 4 bases and 2 bases respectively, with 13 bases between them. Germline V gives CDR1 SGHDT, CDR2 YYEEEE. CDR3 nucleotide sequence: TGTGCCAGCAGCGTACCCTCCAGGGCTGGGGCCAACGTCCTGACTTTC. This gives the protein CASSVPSRAGANVLTF.

This clonotype has ten or more counts. This chain uses TRBV7-3 with TRBJ2-1, with unresolved D. This CDR3 region has 15 residues. CDR1 and CDR2 (germline): SGHTA, FQGTGA. Trimming shortened V by 0 bases and J by 4 bases, and 10 bases separated the two germline ends. The CDR3 DNA follows: TGTGCCAGCAGCTTAACACGGTCAGTATACAATGAGCAGTTCTTC. Translated: CASSLTRSVYNEQFF. The variable domain in full, with the rest retrieved from reference TRBV7-3 and TRBJ2-1, is GAGVSQTPSNKVTEKGKYVELRCDPISGHTALYWYRQSLGQGPEFLIYFQGTGAADDSGLPNDRFFAVRPEGSVSTLKIQRTERGDSAVYLCASSLTRSVYNEQFFGPGTRLTVL.

This clonotype was counted at least ten times. The chain uses TRBV12-3 or TRBV12-4 and TRBJ2-2, with D perhaps TRBD1 or TRBD2 (5 bases each). Trimming took off 7 bases at V and 0 bases at J, with 9 bases between the two ends. The CDR3 extends over 14 amino acids. For the CDR3, the DNA is TGTGCCAGCATCGGGGCGGCGAACACCGGGGAGCTGTTTTTT. Amino acid sequence: CASIGAANTGELFF.

This clonotype occurred many times. The chain uses TRBV5-1 and TRBJ1-2; maybe TRBD1 (5 bases). The CDR3 contains 17 residues. The V and J ends lost 0 bases and 1 base respectively, with 16 bases between them. Germline-derived CDR1 and CDR2 are SGHRS and YFSETQ. CDR3 protein: CASSLGSGRTFNYGYTF. In DNA form, the CDR3 reads TGCGCCAGCAGCTTGGGCTCAGGGCGTACATTTAACTATGGCTACACCTTC.

This clonotype was observed at least ten times. This sequence joins TRBV12-3 or TRBV12-4 and TRBJ2-7; TRBD2 matches at 7 bases. J lost 2 bases, V lost 5 bases, and 6 bases had no gene match. The CDR3 runs to 14 residues. In DNA, the CDR3 is TGTGCCAGCAGTCCCAGCGGGATTCCCTACGAGCAGTACTTC. Amino acid sequence: CASSPSGIPYEQYF.

The V call is TRBV9, the J call TRBJ2-3; 13 nucleotides align to TRBD2. Germline CDR1 SGDLS, CDR2 YYNGEE. The CDR3 length is 17 residues. The ends lost 3 bases at V and 6 bases at J; junction bases unmatched: 10. Written as DNA, the CDR3 is TGTGCCAGCAGCGGAGGGGGGGGGACTAGCGGGGCGGATACGCAGTATTTT. As protein: CASSGGGGTSGADTQYF.